The sample holds a few counts of the clone carrying this T cell receptor beta chain. This sample stems from a study of blood T cell repertoires in COVID-19. The overall study: The study drew acute and convalescent COVID-19 samples from the United States, Italy and Spain.

V lost 2 bases, J lost 0 bases, and 2 bases lay in between. CDR1 is MGHRA, CDR2 YSYEKL, per germline. The CDR3 contains 13 residues. Some clones are missing from TCRdb's copy, which holds only in-frame ones; the method was immunoSEQ multiplex PCR. This sample yields around 200,000 clones, of which roughly nine tenths are seen a single time; 3% to 4% belongs to the top ten. This TCR came from a man between 65 and 79 years old with acute or convalescent COVID-19. Sequenced sample: peripheral blood. This chain links TRBV4-1 with TRBJ1-5; D is uncertain. CDR3 amino acids: CASSQYSNQPQHF. DNA of the CDR3: TGCGCCAGCAGCCAATATAGCAATCAGCCCCAGCATTTT.